The rows below give T cell receptor beta chains drawn from one sample of a study of blood T cell repertoires in COVID-19. Clones were sequenced by immunoSEQ multiplex PCR, and TCRdb holds only the in-frame ones, with some missing. The sample lists about 320,000 clones; 90% to 95% were seen once. The source material was PBMCs or T cells enriched from blood (not recorded which). Source of these receptors: a woman younger than 45 who had been exposed to COVID-19. Both conserved end residues are part of each CDR3. The D gene is left open where the match is weak. The size of a clone is reported for some rows only, either as once, few or many, or as a class for expanded clones.

TRBV30	TRBJ2-3	once	TRBD1	CACPDPGRGLTDTQYF	TGTGCCTGCCCCGACCCGGGCAGGGGGCTCACAGATACGCAGTATTTT
TRBV18	TRBJ2-1	-	-	CASSQQLGTLNEQFF	TGTGCCAGCTCACAACAACTCGGGACTCTCAATGAGCAGTTCTTC
TRBV6-5	TRBJ2-7	-	TRBD1	CASSRQGNEQYF	TGTGCCAGCAGTAGACAGGGAAACGAGCAGTACTTC
TRBV11-2	TRBJ1-2	-	-	CASSSTAVPGFRGYTF	TGTGCCAGCAGTTCCACGGCAGTGCCAGGATTTAGGGGCTACACCTTC
TRBV7-3	TRBJ1-2	-	TRBD1	CASSPDRLTYTF	TGTGCCAGCAGCCCGGACAGGTTGACCTACACCTTC
TRBV2	TRBJ2-5	-	TRBD2	CATLERGGRETQYF	TGTGCCACCCTTGAGCGGGGGGGCCGGGAGACCCAGTACTTC
TRBV18	TRBJ1-2	-	-	CASSPRDTTNYGYTF	TGTGCCAGCTCACCGAGGGACACTACTAACTATGGCTACACCTTC
TRBV3-1/TRBV3-2	TRBJ2-7	-	TRBD1	CASRQRAGGSYEQYF	TGTGCCAGCCGACAAAGGGCAGGGGGATCCTACGAGCAGTACTTC
TRBV7-9	TRBJ1-5	-	-	CASSLVGARYSNQPQHF	TGTGCCAGCAGCTTAGTGGGGGCTCGATATAGCAATCAGCCCCAGCATTTT
TRBV27	TRBJ1-5	-	-	CASSPSTGGFGQPQHF	TGTGCCAGCAGTCCTAGTACGGGGGGCTTTGGTCAGCCCCAGCATTTT
TRBV4-1	TRBJ1-1	-	-	CASSQGRGRNTEAFF	TGCGCCAGCAGCCAAGGCAGGGGCCGGAACACTGAAGCTTTCTTT
TRBV9	TRBJ1-1	-	-	CASTNLFRSSEAFF	TGTGCCAGCACCAACTTGTTCAGGTCCTCTGAAGCTTTCTTT
TRBV7-8	TRBJ2-2	-	TRBD1	CASSRHRGPNTGELFF	TGTGCCAGCAGCCGACACAGGGGGCCTAACACCGGGGAGCTGTTTTTT
TRBV18	TRBJ1-4	-	TRBD1	CASSLDRASGEKLFF	TGTGCCAGCTCACTCGACAGGGCCAGTGGTGAAAAACTGTTTTTT
TRBV24-1	TRBJ1-1	-	-	CATSDLHSTEAFF	TGTGCCACCAGTGATTTGCACAGCACTGAAGCTTTCTTT
TRBV4-1	TRBJ1-1	-	TRBD1	CASSQVMTGVPEAFF	TGCGCCAGCAGCCAAGTGATGACAGGGGTGCCTGAAGCTTTCTTT
TRBV6-5	TRBJ1-6	-	-	CASTLDSNSPLHF	TGTGCCAGCACGTTGGACAGCAATTCACCCCTCCACTTT
TRBV15	TRBJ2-7	-	-	CATSRVDSYEQYF	TGTGCCACCAGCCGAGTTGACAGCTACGAGCAGTACTTC
TRBV4-2	TRBJ1-5	-	-	CASSQSGSGVPNQPQHF	TGTGCCAGCAGCCAATCCGGGTCCGGGGTCCCCAATCAGCCCCAGCATTTT
TRBV7-2	TRBJ2-7	-	-	CASSFRGGSYEQYF	TGTGCCAGCAGCTTCCGAGGTGGGTCCTACGAGCAGTACTTC
TRBV4-1	TRBJ1-3	-	-	CASSTTPRQYSGNTIYF	TGCGCCAGCAGTACCACGCCCAGACAATATTCCGGAAACACCATATATTTT
TRBV9	TRBJ1-1	few	-	CASSVVPATSQGGGAFF	TGTGCCAGCAGCGTAGTCCCCGCCACCTCACAGGGCGGGGGAGCTTTCTTT
TRBV30	TRBJ2-1	-	TRBD2	CAWSVWLAGEPRFSYNEQFF	TGTGCCTGGAGTGTATGGCTAGCGGGAGAACCACGGTTCTCCTACAATGAGCAGTTCTTC
TRBV27	TRBJ1-6	-	-	CASSLSIRGYNSPLHF	TGTGCCAGCAGTTTATCGATTAGGGGCTATAATTCACCCCTCCACTTT
TRBV4-2	TRBJ1-2	-	TRBD1	CASSQVLGQGDGYTF	TGTGCCAGCAGCCAAGTACTAGGACAGGGGGATGGCTACACCTTC
TRBV19	TRBJ2-7	-	TRBD1	CASRVRQGDSYEQYF	TGTGCCAGTAGGGTCCGACAGGGGGACTCCTACGAGCAGTACTTC
TRBV10-3	TRBJ1-2	-	TRBD1	CAISEYRGAGYTF	TGTGCCATCAGTGAATACAGGGGAGCTGGCTACACCTTC
TRBV6-5	TRBJ1-1	-	-	CASSYPTGTEAFF	TGTGCCAGCAGTTATCCCACAGGTACTGAAGCTTTCTTT